The 5 T cell receptor beta chains presented below share a single source sample, sequenced in a study of control samples from healthy donors and cancer patients. Sequencing used immunoSEQ multiplex PCR; TCRdb keeps in-frame clones, though not all of them. The sample yields roughly 150,000 clones, roughly 90% seen once. Sequencing was done on a sample of blood. These receptors were taken from a woman between 25 and 40 years old in good health.

There are a few counts of this clone. The chain uses TRBV5-1 and TRBJ1-3; the D is unclear. The CDR3 has 16 residues. Germline V gives CDR1 SGHRS, CDR2 YFSETQ. The V gene lost 1 base and the J gene lost 0 bases, with 11 bases spanning the gap. CDR3 coding DNA: TGCGCCAGCAGCTTGTATCCAGGCCGCTCTGGAAACACCATATATTTT. Residues: CASSLYPGRSGNTIYF.

The chain joins TRBV28 to TRBJ2-3; the match to TRBD2 covers 9 bases. Per the germline V gene, CDR1 is MDHEN and CDR2 is SYDVKM. This CDR3 spans 18 amino acids. Trimming at V came to 3 bases and at J to 3 bases, leaving 13 bases not matched to a gene. CDR3 DNA sequence: TGTGCCAGCAGTTTGGGGTGGTCAGCGGGAGGATTGACAGATACGCAGTATTTT. The encoded protein is CASSLGWSAGGLTDTQYF.

The chain couples TRBV14 to TRBJ2-5; 10 nucleotides match TRBD2. The CDR3 is made up of 16 amino acids. V dropped 3 bases and J dropped 5; count of bases not matched to a gene: 9. CDR1 is SGHDN and CDR2 is FVKESK in the germline V gene. The CDR3 region has the DNA TGTGCCAGCAGCCAGAGACCGCTAGCGGGAGTTGAGACCCAGTACTTC. Protein: CASSQRPLAGVETQYF. Drawing the rest from reference TRBV14 and TRBJ2-5, the complete variable domain is EAGVTQFPSHSVIEKGQTVTLRCDPISGHDNLYWYRRVMGKEIKFLLHFVKESKQDESGMPNNRFLAERTGGTYSTLKVQPAELEDSGVYFCASSQRPLAGVETQYFGPGTRLLVL.

This clone was detected only a few times. This rearrangement joins TRBV19 to TRBJ2-6; D perhaps matches TRBD1 (5 bases). V was clipped by 11 bases and J by 2 bases, with 13 bases between them. CDR3 length: 14 residues. Germline values: CDR1 LNHDA, CDR2 SQIVND (reference sequence). Here the CDR3 DNA reads TGTGCCGTCAAAAGGGGCCCTGGGGCCAACGTCCTGACTTTC. Translation: CAVKRGPGANVLTF.

The chain recombines TRBV4-1 with TRBJ1-1; no reliable D call. The CDR3 extends over 11 amino acids. From germline, CDR1 is MGHRA and CDR2 YSYEKL. V was trimmed by 4 bases and J by 3 bases, leaving 3 bases between them. CDR3 sequence (DNA): TGCGCCAGCAGCCGGGACACTGAAGCTTTCTTT. The encoded protein is CASSRDTEAFF.